This TCR beta chain was identified during a study of blood T cell repertoires in COVID-19. About the study: From the United States, Italy and Spain came samples of acute and convalescent COVID-19.

Germline CDR1 reads SGHDT; CDR2 reads YYEEEE. This CDR3 has 16 residues. Trimming pared 4 bases from V and 8 bases from J, leaving 25 bases between. Adults between roughly 18 and 100 years of age took part from about two dozen US areas. Categorization into cohorts depended on clinical history that participants reported. Original processing notes: Quantification of nucleated cells was approximated via reference gene primer amplification. Data came from immunoSEQ multiplex PCR; TCRdb stores just in-frame clones and leaves some out. Clonal size and the V and J genes are those of that table, whereas D and trimming came from the DNA. The table shows a few hundred thousand clones, with around 90% occurring only once.

The source of this sequence is a woman under 30 with acute COVID-19. The chain combines TRBV5-6 with TRBJ2-7; tentatively, D is TRBD1 (6 bases). Sample: PBMCs or T cells enriched from blood (not recorded which). This CDR3 reads CASSGLTTGGWEKQYF. In nucleotides, the CDR3 is TGTGCCAGCAGCGGACTTACGACAGGTGGATGGGAAAAGCAGTACTTC.